The text below deals with one T cell receptor (beta chain). The antigen remains unidentified. The sample belongs to a study of immune evolution from preneoplasia to lung adenocarcinoma. Study details: HLA loss of heterozygosity: approximately 7.5% AIS, around 16% MIA, around 35% ADC, none AAH. Overall study findings and caveats: KRAS-mutant nodules had the highest T cell clonality. Normal lung had highest clonality; later lesions appeared denser, more diverse.

The CDR3 sequence is 15 residues long. Per germline, CDR1 ENHRY and CDR2 SYGVKD. J gave up 7 bases and V 0 bases, and 9 bases lay outside the gene matches. Method: immunoSEQ multiplex PCR; TCRdb's copy keeps in-frame clones and lacks some. The data hold several thousand clones, with more than 80% observed a single time. Material: FFPE lung adenocarcinoma in situ tissue. The chain uses TRBV10-3 and TRBJ2-7, with 7 nucleotides matching TRBD2. The TCR comes from a donor aged 70 or over with lung adenocarcinoma. DNA of the CDR3: TGTGCCATCAGTGAGTCGAATAAACTAGCGTGGGAGCAGTACTTC. Its translation: CAISESNKLAWEQYF.